This T cell receptor beta chain is drawn from a study of OX40 agonist ivuxolimab in advanced cancers. Baseline was the first blood sampling point, followed by cycle 4 day 1 and cycle 7 day 1. Overall study results and limits: The study found among the lowest clonal expansion in partial responders at 0.1-3.0 mg/kg. Compared with CD4+, CD8+ T cells on average had more expanded clones.

About this clone itself: Its antigen is unidentified.

Germline trimming cut 5 bases from V and 8 bases from J; bases unmatched to any gene: 10. The CDR3 has 14 amino acids. Germline V gene sequence: CDR1 SGHTA, CDR2 FQGNSA. Assay: immunoSEQ multiplex PCR; the TCRdb copy retains only in-frame clones and omits some. The data hold some 110,000 clones, with about nine tenths observed a single time. V and J are TRBV7-2 and TRBJ1-2, with 8 bases identical to TRBD1. The TCR was taken from an adult with an advanced solid tumor such as melanoma, head and neck, liver or kidney cancer. The specimen comprised CD4+ or CD8+ T cells sorted from blood, sampled in a trial of the OX40 agonist ivuxolimab. Written as DNA, the CDR3 is TGTGCCAGCAGCCAAGAGACAGGGGCGGGGGGCTACACCTTC. Translated: CASSQETGAGGYTF.